This T cell receptor beta chain was sequenced during a study of vaccination and CD4 T cells after COVID-19. The overall study: The interval from dose two to post-vaccine sampling had a median of approximately 73 days, and it ranged from 14 to 241.

The Oncomine TCR Beta short-read assay was applied to DNA of cultured CD4+ T cells. Genomic DNA was extracted from cultured CD4+ T cells. TCRdb re-analysed the PCR reads in MiXCR, keeping a single row per CDR3 protein. This sample yields 8,000 to 9,000 distinct CDR3 sequences, of which 40% to 55% are seen a single time; about a quarter belongs to the top ten. Indicated treatment: roughly 10-day PBMC culture with coronavirus spike peptide pools or control peptides (ViraFEST assay). The unexposed donor provided CD4+ T cells, which were taken before the COVID-19 pandemic (2011-2018). ViraFEST sequenced TCRs after peptide-pool expansion of antigen-specific T cells. Trimming removed 5 bases from V and 1 base from J, with 8 bases in between. The CDR3 runs 13 residues. Germline V lookup: CDR1 SGHVS, CDR2 FNYEAQ. This clonotype has more than one count but fewer than ten. Its specificity is not known.

The J gene is TRBJ2-5, the V gene TRBV7-6; D is perhaps TRBD1 or TRBD2 (5 bases each). Material for sequencing was CD4+ T cells from blood, cultured in vitro. The receptor was isolated from a human donor in good health. CDR3 nucleotides: TGTGCCAGCAGCATGGGACCCCAAGAGACCCAGTACTTC. This codes for CASSMGPQETQYF.